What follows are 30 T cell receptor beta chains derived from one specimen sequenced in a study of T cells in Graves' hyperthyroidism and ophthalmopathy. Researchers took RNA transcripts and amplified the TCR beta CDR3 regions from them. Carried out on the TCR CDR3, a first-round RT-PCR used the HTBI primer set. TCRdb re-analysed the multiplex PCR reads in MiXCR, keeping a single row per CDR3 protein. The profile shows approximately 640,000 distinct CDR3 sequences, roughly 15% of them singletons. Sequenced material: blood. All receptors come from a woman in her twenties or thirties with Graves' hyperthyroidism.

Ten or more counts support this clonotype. The CDR3 region is CASSNRDGRHYEQYF. CDR3 bases: TGTGCCAGCAGCAACCGGGACGGGAGACACTACGAGCAGTACTTC. V usage is TRBV5-6 and J usage is TRBJ2-7, with a possible D match to TRBD2 (6 bases). The CDR3 runs 15 residues. Trimming pared 4 bases from V and 3 bases from J, leaving 17 bases between. Germline CDR1 SGHDT, CDR2 YYEEEE.

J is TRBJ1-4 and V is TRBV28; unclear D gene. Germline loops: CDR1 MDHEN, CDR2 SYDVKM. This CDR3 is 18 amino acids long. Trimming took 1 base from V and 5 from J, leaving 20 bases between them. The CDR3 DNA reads TGTGCCAGCAGTTTATTCTCATTTAAGGGCAGTCCCAATGAAAAACTGTTTTTT. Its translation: CASSLFSFKGSPNEKLFF. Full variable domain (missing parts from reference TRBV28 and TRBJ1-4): DVKVTQSSRYLVKRTGEKVFLECVQDMDHENMFWYRQDPGLGLRLIYFSYDVKMKEKGDIPEGYSVSREKKERFSLILESASTNQTSMYLCASSLFSFKGSPNEKLFFGSGTQLSVL.

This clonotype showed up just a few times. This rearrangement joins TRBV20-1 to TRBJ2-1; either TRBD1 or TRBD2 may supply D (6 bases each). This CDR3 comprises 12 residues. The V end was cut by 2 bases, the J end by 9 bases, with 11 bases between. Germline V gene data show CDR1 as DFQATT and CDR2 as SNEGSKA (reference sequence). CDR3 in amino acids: CSARWGRGEQFF. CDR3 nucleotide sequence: TGCAGTGCTAGATGGGGGCGGGGTGAGCAGTTCTTC.

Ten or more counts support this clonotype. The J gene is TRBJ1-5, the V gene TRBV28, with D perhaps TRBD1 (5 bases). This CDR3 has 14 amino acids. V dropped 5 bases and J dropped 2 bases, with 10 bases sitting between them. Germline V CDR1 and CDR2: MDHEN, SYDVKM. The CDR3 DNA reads TGTGCCAGCAGTCCCCGCAGGGGCAATCAGCCCCAGCATTTT. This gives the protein CASSPRRGNQPQHF.

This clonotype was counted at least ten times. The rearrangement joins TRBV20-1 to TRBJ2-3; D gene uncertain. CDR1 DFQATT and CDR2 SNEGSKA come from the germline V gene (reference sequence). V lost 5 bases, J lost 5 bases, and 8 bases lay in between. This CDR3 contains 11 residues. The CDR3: CSAEPRDTQYF. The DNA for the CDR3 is TGCAGTGCTGAACCCAGAGATACGCAGTATTTT.

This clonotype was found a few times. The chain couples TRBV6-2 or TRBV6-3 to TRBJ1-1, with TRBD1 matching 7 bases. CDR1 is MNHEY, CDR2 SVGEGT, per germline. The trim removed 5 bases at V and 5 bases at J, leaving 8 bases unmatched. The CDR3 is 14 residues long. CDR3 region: CASSATGSLTEAFF. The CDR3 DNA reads TGTGCCAGCAGTGCGACAGGGAGTTTGACTGAAGCTTTCTTT.

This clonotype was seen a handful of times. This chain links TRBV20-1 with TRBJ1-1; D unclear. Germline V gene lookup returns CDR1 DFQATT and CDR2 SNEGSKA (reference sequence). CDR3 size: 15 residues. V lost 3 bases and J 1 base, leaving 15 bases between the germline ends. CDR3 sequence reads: CSASFSSAGNTEAFF. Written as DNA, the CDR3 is TGCAGTGCTAGCTTCTCCTCCGCAGGGAACACTGAAGCTTTCTTT.

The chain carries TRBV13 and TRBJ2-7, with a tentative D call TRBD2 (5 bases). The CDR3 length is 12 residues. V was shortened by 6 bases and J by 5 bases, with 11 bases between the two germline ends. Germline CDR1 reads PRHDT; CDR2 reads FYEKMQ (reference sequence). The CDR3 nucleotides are TGTGCCAGCAGGGGTCCGAGGGACGAGCAGTACTTC. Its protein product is CASRGPRDEQYF.

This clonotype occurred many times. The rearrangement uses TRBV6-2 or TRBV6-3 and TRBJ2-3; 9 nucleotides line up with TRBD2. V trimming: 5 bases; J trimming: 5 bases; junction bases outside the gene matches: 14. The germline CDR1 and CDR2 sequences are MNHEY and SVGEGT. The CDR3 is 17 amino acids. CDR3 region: CASSAGLTSGPEDTQYF. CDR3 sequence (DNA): TGTGCCAGCAGTGCCGGCCTGACTAGCGGCCCCGAAGATACGCAGTATTTT.

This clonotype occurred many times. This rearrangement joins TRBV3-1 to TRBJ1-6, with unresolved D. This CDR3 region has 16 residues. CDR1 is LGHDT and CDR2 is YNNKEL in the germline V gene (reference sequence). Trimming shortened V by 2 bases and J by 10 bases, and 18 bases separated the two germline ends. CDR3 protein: CASSQFFVLGKSPLHF. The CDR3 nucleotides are TGTGCCAGCAGCCAATTCTTTGTCCTGGGGAAGTCACCCCTCCACTTT.

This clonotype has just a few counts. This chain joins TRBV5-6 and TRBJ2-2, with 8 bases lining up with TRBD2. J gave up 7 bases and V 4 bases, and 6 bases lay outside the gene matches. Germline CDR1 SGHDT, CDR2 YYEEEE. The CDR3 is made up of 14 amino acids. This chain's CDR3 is CASSPLAGNGELFF. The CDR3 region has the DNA TGTGCCAGCAGCCCGTTAGCGGGAAACGGGGAGCTGTTTTTT.

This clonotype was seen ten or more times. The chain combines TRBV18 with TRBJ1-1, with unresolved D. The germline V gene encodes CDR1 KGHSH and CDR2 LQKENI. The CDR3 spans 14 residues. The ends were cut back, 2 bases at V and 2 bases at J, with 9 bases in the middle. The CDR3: CASSPSEGNTEAFF. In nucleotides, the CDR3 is TGTGCCAGCTCACCATCTGAGGGCAACACTGAAGCTTTCTTT.

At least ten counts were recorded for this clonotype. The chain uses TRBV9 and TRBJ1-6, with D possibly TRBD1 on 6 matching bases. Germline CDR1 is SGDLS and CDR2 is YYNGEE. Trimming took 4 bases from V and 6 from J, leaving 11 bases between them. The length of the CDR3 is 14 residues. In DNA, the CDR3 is TGTGCCAGCAGCCTCACAGGGCTTAATTCACCCCTCCACTTT. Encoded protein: CASSLTGLNSPLHF.

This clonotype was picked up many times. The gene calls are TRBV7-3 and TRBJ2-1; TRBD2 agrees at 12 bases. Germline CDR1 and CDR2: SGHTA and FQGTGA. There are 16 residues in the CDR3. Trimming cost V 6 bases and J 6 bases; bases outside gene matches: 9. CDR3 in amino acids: CASRTSGSQGRNEQFF. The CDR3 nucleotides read TGTGCCAGCAGGACTAGCGGGAGTCAGGGGCGCAATGAGCAGTTCTTC.

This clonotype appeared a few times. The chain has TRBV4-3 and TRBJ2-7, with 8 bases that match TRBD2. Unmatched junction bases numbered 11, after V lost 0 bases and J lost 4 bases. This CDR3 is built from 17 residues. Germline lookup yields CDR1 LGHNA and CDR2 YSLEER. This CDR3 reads CASSQDRGGTRTYEQYF. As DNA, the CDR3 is TGCGCCAGCAGCCAAGATAGGGGGGGGACTAGAACTTACGAGCAGTACTTC.

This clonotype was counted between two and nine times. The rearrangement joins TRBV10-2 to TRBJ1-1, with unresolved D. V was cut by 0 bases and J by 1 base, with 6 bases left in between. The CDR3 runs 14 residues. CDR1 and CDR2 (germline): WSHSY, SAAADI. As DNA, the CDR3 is TGCGCCAGCAGTGAGTCGAAGCCGAACACTGAAGCTTTCTTT. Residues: CASSESKPNTEAFF.

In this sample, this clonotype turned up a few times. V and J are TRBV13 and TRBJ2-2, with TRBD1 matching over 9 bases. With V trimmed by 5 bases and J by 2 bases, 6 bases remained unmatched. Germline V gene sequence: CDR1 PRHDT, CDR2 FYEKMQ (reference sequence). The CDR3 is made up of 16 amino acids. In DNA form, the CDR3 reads TGTGCCAGCAGCGCCAAGGACAGGGGTAACACCGGGGAGCTGTTTTTT. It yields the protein CASSAKDRGNTGELFF.

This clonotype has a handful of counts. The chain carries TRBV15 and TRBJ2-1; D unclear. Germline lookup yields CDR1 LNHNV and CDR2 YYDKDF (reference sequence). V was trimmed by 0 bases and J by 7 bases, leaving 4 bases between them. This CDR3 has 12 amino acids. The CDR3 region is CATSRDKNEQFF. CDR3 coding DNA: TGTGCCACCAGCAGAGACAAGAATGAGCAGTTCTTC.

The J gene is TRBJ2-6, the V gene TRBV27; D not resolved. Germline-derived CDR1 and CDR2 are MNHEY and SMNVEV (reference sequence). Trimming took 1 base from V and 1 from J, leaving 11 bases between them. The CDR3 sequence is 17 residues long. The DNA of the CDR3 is TGTGCCAGCAGTTTATATCCCCCTAGATCTGGGGCCAACGTCCTGACTTTC. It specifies CASSLYPPRSGANVLTF.

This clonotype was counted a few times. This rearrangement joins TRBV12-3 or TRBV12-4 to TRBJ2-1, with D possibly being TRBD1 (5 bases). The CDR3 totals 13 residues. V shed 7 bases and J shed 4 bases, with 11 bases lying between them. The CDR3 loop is CASTIQGYNEQFF. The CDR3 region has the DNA TGTGCCAGCACCATCCAGGGATACAATGAGCAGTTCTTC.

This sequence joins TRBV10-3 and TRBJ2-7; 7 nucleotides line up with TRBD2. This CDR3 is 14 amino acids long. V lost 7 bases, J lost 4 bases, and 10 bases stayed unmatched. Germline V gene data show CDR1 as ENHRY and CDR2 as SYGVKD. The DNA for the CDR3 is TGTGCCATCAAGACCGGAGCGGGATTGTACGAGCAGTACTTC. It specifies CAIKTGAGLYEQYF.

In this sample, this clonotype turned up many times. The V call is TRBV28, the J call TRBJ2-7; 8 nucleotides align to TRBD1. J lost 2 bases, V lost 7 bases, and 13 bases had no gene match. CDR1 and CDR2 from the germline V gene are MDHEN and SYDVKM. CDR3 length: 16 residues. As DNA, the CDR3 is TGTGCCAGCAATGCACTGGGACAGGTGGTCCCCTACGAGCAGTACTTC. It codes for CASNALGQVVPYEQYF.

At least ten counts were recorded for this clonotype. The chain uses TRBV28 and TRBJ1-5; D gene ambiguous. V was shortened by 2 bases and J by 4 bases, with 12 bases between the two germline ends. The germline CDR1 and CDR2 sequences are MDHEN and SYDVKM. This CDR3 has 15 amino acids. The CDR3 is CASSLDGRRNQPQHF. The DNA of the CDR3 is TGTGCCAGCAGTTTAGATGGGCGCAGGAATCAGCCCCAGCATTTT.

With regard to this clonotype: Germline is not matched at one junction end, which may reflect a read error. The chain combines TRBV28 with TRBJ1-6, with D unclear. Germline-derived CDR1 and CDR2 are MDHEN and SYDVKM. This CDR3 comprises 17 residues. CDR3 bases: TGTGCCAGCAGTTTATTACGGTTGAGCTCCTATAGTTCACCCCTCCACTTT. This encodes CASSLLRLSSYSSPLHF.

The CDR3 region has the DNA TGTGCCAGTTCGAAGAGGGGGGCCCGCGAGCAGTACTTC. Protein product: CASSKRGAREQYF. The genes are TRBV28 and TRBJ2-7, with D perhaps being TRBD1 or TRBD2 (6 bases each). The V gene's germline CDR1 is MDHEN and CDR2 SYDVKM. V was pared by 9 bases and J by 6 bases, with 18 bases between. CDR3 length: 13 residues.

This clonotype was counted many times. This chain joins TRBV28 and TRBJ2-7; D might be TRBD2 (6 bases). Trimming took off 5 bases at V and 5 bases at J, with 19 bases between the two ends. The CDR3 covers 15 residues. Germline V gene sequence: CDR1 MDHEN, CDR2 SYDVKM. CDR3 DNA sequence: TGTGCCAGCAGTCCCCGGGGAGGCCGAGGGGACGAGCAGTACTTC. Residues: CASSPRGGRGDEQYF.

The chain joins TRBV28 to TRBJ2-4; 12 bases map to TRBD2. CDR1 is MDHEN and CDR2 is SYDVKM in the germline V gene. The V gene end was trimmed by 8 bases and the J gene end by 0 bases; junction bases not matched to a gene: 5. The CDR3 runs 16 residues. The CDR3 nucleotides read TGTGCCAGCCTAGCGGGACTAGCGGGAGCCAAAAACATTCAGTACTTC. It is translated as CASLAGLAGAKNIQYF. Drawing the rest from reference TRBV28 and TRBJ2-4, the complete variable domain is DVKVTQSSRYLVKRTGEKVFLECVQDMDHENMFWYRQDPGLGLRLIYFSYDVKMKEKGDIPEGYSVSREKKERFSLILESASTNQTSMYLCASLAGLAGAKNIQYFGAGTRLSVL.

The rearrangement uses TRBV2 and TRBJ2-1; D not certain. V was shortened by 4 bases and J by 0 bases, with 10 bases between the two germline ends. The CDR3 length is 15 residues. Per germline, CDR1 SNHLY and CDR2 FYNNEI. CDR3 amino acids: CASSADRSSYNEQFF. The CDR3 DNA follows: TGTGCCAGCAGTGCGGACCGGAGCTCCTACAATGAGCAGTTCTTC.

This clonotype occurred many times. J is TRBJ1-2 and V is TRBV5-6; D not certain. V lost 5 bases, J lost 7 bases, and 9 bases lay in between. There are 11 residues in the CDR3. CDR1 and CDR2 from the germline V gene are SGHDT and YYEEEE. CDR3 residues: CASRLSGGYTF. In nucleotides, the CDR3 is TGTGCCAGCAGGCTATCGGGTGGCTACACCTTC.

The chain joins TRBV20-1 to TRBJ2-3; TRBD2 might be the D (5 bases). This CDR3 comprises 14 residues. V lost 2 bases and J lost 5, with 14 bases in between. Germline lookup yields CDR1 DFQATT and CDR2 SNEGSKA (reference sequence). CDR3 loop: CSARYGPSGDTQYF. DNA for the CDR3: TGCAGTGCTAGATATGGGCCCAGCGGAGATACGCAGTATTTT.